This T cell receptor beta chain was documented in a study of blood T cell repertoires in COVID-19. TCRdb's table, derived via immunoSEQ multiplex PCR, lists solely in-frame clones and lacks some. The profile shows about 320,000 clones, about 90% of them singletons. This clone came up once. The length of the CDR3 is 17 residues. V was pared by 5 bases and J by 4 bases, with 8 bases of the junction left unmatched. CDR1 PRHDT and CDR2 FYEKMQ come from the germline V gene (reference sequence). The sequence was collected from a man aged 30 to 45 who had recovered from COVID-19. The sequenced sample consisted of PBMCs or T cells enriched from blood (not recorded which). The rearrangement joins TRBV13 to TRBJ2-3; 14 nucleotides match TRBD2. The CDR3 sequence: CASSIRLAGGRADTQYF. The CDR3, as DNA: TGTGCCAGCAGCATAAGACTAGCGGGGGGGCGTGCAGATACGCAGTATTTT.